Below are 16 T cell receptor beta chains sequenced from a single sample in a study of T cell clusters in autoimmune cytopenias. TRB was amplified by touch-down multiplex PCR, primer pools A and B combined. TCRdb derives one entry per CDR3 protein from the multiplex PCR reads, leaving out DNA. This sample's clone table lists some 6,600 distinct CDR3 sequences. TRB amplification used around 260 ng of peripheral blood genomic DNA. The sequencing input was peripheral blood. These receptors all come from a human donor with an autoimmune cytopenia or autoimmune hepatitis (not recorded which).

This clonotype is identified as medium-sized from frequency. This chain connects TRBV30 to TRBJ2-3. The CDR3 covers 13 residues. Looked up from germline, CDR1 is GTSNPN and CDR2 is SVGIG (reference sequence). The CDR3 loop reads CAWSVASETTQYF.

V is TRBV6-5 and J is TRBJ2-6; no DNA is available, so the TRBD1 call from TCRdb remains unchecked. The CDR3 contains 18 residues. CDR1 and CDR2 from the germline V gene are MNHEY and SVGAGI. The CDR3 protein is CASSKRRDGGSGANVLTF.

The chain couples TRBV11-2 to TRBJ1-1. Germline CDR1 reads SGHAT; CDR2 reads FQNNGV. This CDR3 has 13 residues. CDR3 in amino acids: CASRAIRNTEAFF.

In terms of frequency, this clonotype is medium-sized (0.01 to 0.1%). This chain connects TRBV30 to TRBJ1-1; without DNA, the TCRdb call of TRBD1 cannot be checked. The CDR3 length is 13 residues. CDR1 and CDR2 (germline): GTSNPN, SVGIG (reference sequence). Here the CDR3 reads CAWIRQVNTEAFF. Using reference TRBV30 and TRBJ1-1 for the parts outside the CDR3, the full variable domain is SQTIHQWPATLVQPVGSPLSLECTVEGTSNPNLYWYRQAAGRGLQLLFYSVGIGQISSEVPQNLSASRPQDRQFILSSKKLLLSDSGFYLCAWIRQVNTEAFFGQGTRLTVV.

This chain joins TRBV5-1 and TRBJ1-2; TCRdb returns TRBD1, unconfirmable since there is no DNA. The CDR3 loop spans 15 amino acids. Per germline, CDR1 SGHRS and CDR2 YFSETQ. CDR3 sequence: CASSLDGTNNYGYTF.

The chain employs TRBV11-1 and TRBJ2-3; TCRdb calls TRBD1, which cannot be checked without DNA. The germline V gene has CDR1 SGHAT and CDR2 FQDESV (reference sequence). This CDR3 region has 15 residues. CDR3 loop: CASSLVEQGADTQYF.

The chain uses TRBV5-5 and TRBJ1-2; the TRBD1 assignment by TCRdb is unverifiable without DNA. Germline V gene sequence: CDR1 SGHKS, CDR2 YYEKEE (reference sequence). CDR3 length: 13 residues. Here the CDR3 reads CASSFQGRDGYTF.

Considering frequency, this clonotype is medium-sized. The V call is TRBV19, the J call TRBJ2-2. Germline V gene lookup returns CDR1 LNHDA and CDR2 SQIVND (reference sequence). The CDR3 totals 14 residues. The CDR3 region is CASGDEMDTGELFF.

V is TRBV6-1 and J is TRBJ1-4; with no DNA, the TCRdb D assignment of TRBD1 cannot be verified. Germline assignment: CDR1 MNHNS and CDR2 SASEGT. The CDR3 runs 15 residues. The CDR3 protein is CASSVQTGMGEKLFF.

V usage is TRBV5-4 and J usage is TRBJ2-5. CDR3 length: 12 amino acids. Germline assignment: CDR1 SGHNT and CDR2 YYREEE (reference sequence). The CDR3: CASRKDEETQYF.

Measured by frequency, this clonotype is medium-sized. The chain joins TRBV19 to TRBJ2-3; the D call of TRBD1 rests on TCRdb alone, since no DNA is present to check it. This CDR3 has 13 residues. Germline-derived CDR1 and CDR2 are LNHDA and SQIVND (reference sequence). CDR3 in amino acids: CASRPTGANTQYF.

The V gene is TRBV6-6, the J gene TRBJ1-2; the D call from TCRdb, TRBD1, cannot be confirmed without DNA. The CDR3 runs to 12 residues. Germline V CDR1 and CDR2: MNHNY, SVGAGI (reference sequence). The CDR3 reads CASSEQGSGYTF.

V gene TRBV19 combines with J gene TRBJ1-2; the D call of TRBD1 rests on TCRdb alone, since no DNA is present to check it. The CDR3 totals 16 residues. Germline V gives CDR1 LNHDA, CDR2 SQIVND (reference sequence). This chain's CDR3 is CASTLPGQDYNYGYTF.

This clonotype ranks as medium-sized in terms of frequency. The V gene is TRBV29-1, the J gene TRBJ2-1; TCRdb names TRBD2, which stays unverified in the absence of DNA. CDR3 length: 14 amino acids. CDR1 SQVTM and CDR2 ANQGSEA come from the germline V gene. This chain's CDR3 is CSALSGGAGNEQFF.

Judged by frequency, this clonotype is medium-sized (0.01 to 0.1%). The chain is built from TRBV19 and TRBJ2-7; TCRdb lists TRBD1, though no DNA is available to test this call. Germline CDR1 and CDR2: LNHDA and SQIVND (reference sequence). This CDR3 contains 15 residues. The CDR3 is CASSIGRGPTYEQYF.

According to its frequency, this clonotype is medium-sized. The J gene is TRBJ2-5, the V gene TRBV18; TCRdb gives TRBD1 as the D gene, but with no DNA this cannot be confirmed. This CDR3 region has 13 residues. Germline V CDR1 and CDR2: KGHSH, LQKENI. CDR3 region: CASSPRGAETQYF.